Shown below are 7 T cell receptor beta chains from a single sample sequenced in a study of response to subunit inactivated influenza vaccine. A single record per CDR3 protein comes from TCRdb applying MiXCR to the RT-PCR reads. Here the sample spans about 480,000 distinct CDR3 sequences, roughly 27% being singletons. The material was CD4+ T cells sorted from PBMCs, obtained roughly 5 days after vaccination. The receptors come from a man aged 45-60 years who received an inactivated influenza vaccine.

V is TRBV7-6 and J is TRBJ1-4, with 7 bases identical to TRBD1. J gave up 5 bases and V 3 bases, and 6 bases lay outside the gene matches. Germline V CDR1 and CDR2: SGHVS, FNYEAQ. The CDR3 is made up of 15 amino acids. CDR3 DNA sequence: TGTGCCAGCAGCTTCTCAACAGGGGTCAATGAAAAACTGTTTTTT. Amino acids: CASSFSTGVNEKLFF.

This clonotype has only a few counts. The chain recombines TRBV18 with TRBJ2-3, with 12 bases fitting TRBD2. The germline gives CDR1 KGHSH, CDR2 LQKENI. V trimming: 8 bases; J trimming: 2 bases; junction bases outside the gene matches: 8. This CDR3 is 16 amino acids long. The CDR3 protein is CASVPGLAGFTDTQYF. Here the CDR3 DNA reads TGTGCCAGCGTACCGGGACTAGCGGGCTTCACAGATACGCAGTATTTT.

The chain combines TRBV27 with TRBJ2-7; D gene unclear. Deletions cut 6 bases from V and 2 bases from J, with 11 bases between. Germline V CDR1 and CDR2: MNHEY, SMNVEV (reference sequence). The CDR3 loop spans 13 amino acids. CDR3 amino acids: CASSSRVPYEQYF. CDR3 nucleotide sequence: TGTGCCAGCAGCTCAAGAGTGCCCTACGAGCAGTACTTC.

This clonotype was detected only a few times. This chain connects TRBV15 to TRBJ1-1; maybe TRBD1 (5 bases). The germline V gene has CDR1 LNHNV and CDR2 YYDKDF (reference sequence). V gave up 1 base and J gave up 4 bases, with 10 bases separating them. The CDR3 is 14 residues long. As DNA, the CDR3 is TGTGCCACCAGCAGAGTACGGCAGGGCACTGAAGCTTTCTTT. Its translation is CATSRVRQGTEAFF.

The chain couples TRBV19 to TRBJ2-3; 10 bases agree with TRBD2. With 1 base clipped from V and 3 bases from J, the junction kept 4 bases outside the gene matches. This CDR3 has 16 amino acids. Germline CDR1 LNHDA, CDR2 SQIVND (reference sequence). CDR3: CASSIGSSGRTDTQYF. The CDR3 coding sequence is TGTGCCAGTAGTATAGGGTCTAGCGGGAGAACAGATACGCAGTATTTT.

The chain links TRBV12-3 or TRBV12-4 to TRBJ1-1, with a possible D match to TRBD1 (6 bases). The CDR3 totals 15 residues. Trimming took off 7 bases at V and 0 bases at J, with 15 bases between the two ends. The CDR3 DNA is TGTGCCAGCAAAAATCAACAGGGTATGAACACTGAAGCTTTCTTT. It codes for CASKNQQGMNTEAFF.

This chain joins TRBV4-3 and TRBJ2-2; no reliable D call. V was pared by 6 bases and J by 1 base, with 9 bases between. The CDR3 has 14 residues. The germline CDR1 and CDR2 sequences are LGHNA and YSLEER. This chain's CDR3 is CASRRHRNTGELFF. The CDR3 bases are TGCGCCAGCAGACGACACCGGAACACCGGGGAGCTGTTTTTT.